These 10 T cell receptor beta chains originate from one sample sequenced in a study of shared clonotypes between healthy human individuals. This table comes from immunoSEQ multiplex PCR, and its TCRdb copy is limited to in-frame clones, with some not included. The sample holds millions of clones, approximately 95% seen once. Sequenced: naive CD4+ T cells from PBMCs. Subset reported: CD45RA+ positively selected. Receptors were obtained from a man aged 18-30 years in good health. Some clones in this sample may be carry-over from other donors' samples.

This clone was seen only a few times. Within the sample, other DNA sequences also encode this same CDR3. The chain couples TRBV5-1 to TRBJ2-2; D gene uncertain. The V gene lost 0 bases and the J gene lost 5 bases, with 5 bases spanning the gap. CDR1 is SGHRS and CDR2 is YFSETQ in the germline V gene. The CDR3 runs to 13 residues. The CDR3 sequence is CASSLEGTGELFF. As DNA, the CDR3 is TGCGCCAGCAGCTTGGAAGGTACCGGGGAGCTGTTTTTT.

In DNA form, the CDR3 reads TGCGCCAGCGGCAGGACTAGCGAGGATGAGCAGTTCTTC. Its protein product is CASGRTSEDEQFF. The chain has TRBV5-1 and TRBJ2-1; TRBD2 matches at 9 bases. Germline V gene lookup returns CDR1 SGHRS and CDR2 YFSETQ. With V trimmed by 7 bases and J by 8 bases, 7 bases remained unmatched. The CDR3 contains 13 residues.

The rearrangement joins TRBV18 to TRBJ2-1, with D perhaps matching TRBD2 (6 bases). The germline V and J ends were trimmed by 3 bases and 6 bases, with 15 bases remaining between them. The germline gives CDR1 KGHSH, CDR2 LQKENI. This CDR3 is 15 amino acids long. The CDR3 reads CASSPAGSPSNEQFF. DNA for the CDR3: TGTGCCAGCTCACCCGCCGGGAGCCCGTCCAATGAGCAGTTCTTC.

The chain uses TRBV30 and TRBJ1-5; D possibly corresponds to TRBD1 (5 bases). CDR3 length equals 15 residues. Germline CDR1 reads GTSNPN; CDR2 reads SVGIG (reference sequence). The ends were cut back, 0 bases at V and 3 bases at J, with 12 bases in the middle. CDR3 region: CAWSVRGIINQPQHF. CDR3 in DNA: TGTGCCTGGAGTGTGAGGGGTATCATCAATCAGCCCCAGCATTTT.

With respect to this clone: Other nucleotide sequences from this sample produce the same CDR3. This chain joins TRBV25-1 and TRBJ2-7; D not certain. V was cut by 1 base and J by 4 bases, with 2 bases left in between. The germline gives CDR1 MGHDK, CDR2 SYGVNS. The CDR3 runs to 11 residues. The CDR3 DNA is TGTGCCAGCAGTGAATCTTACGAGCAGTACTTC. It specifies CASSESYEQYF.

The chain is built from TRBV7-9 and TRBJ1-2; no definite D call. The CDR3 covers 14 residues. The germline V gene has CDR1 SEHNR and CDR2 FQNEAQ (reference sequence). Trimming shortened V by 2 bases and J by 4 bases, and 11 bases separated the two germline ends. The CDR3 region is CASSLFGSSYGYTF. The DNA for the CDR3 is TGTGCCAGCAGCTTATTCGGGTCAAGCTATGGCTACACCTTC.

Note on this clone: At the DNA level, this CDR3 is encoded by other sequences in the same sample as well. This chain links TRBV28 with TRBJ1-5, with TRBD1 as a possible D gene (6 bases). Germline CDR1 and CDR2: MDHEN and SYDVKM. This CDR3 has 14 amino acids. V lost 2 bases and J lost 6, with 11 bases in between. Here the CDR3 reads CASSLQGRSQPQHF. In DNA form, the CDR3 reads TGTGCCAGCAGTTTACAGGGGCGTAGTCAGCCCCAGCATTTT.

The gene calls are TRBV2 and TRBJ2-6, with unresolved D. V lost 3 bases to trimming and J lost 2 bases, with 2 bases between them. CDR1 and CDR2 (germline): SNHLY, FYNNEI. The CDR3 covers 13 residues. CDR3: CASSDTGANVLTF. CDR3 nucleotide sequence: TGTGCCAGCAGTGATACTGGGGCCAACGTCCTGACTTTC.

CDR3 loop: CAWSVVLRETQYF. The CDR3 DNA sequence: TGTGCCTGGAGTGTAGTGTTGCGGGAGACCCAGTACTTC. V is TRBV30 and J is TRBJ2-5; D uncertain. Germline CDR1 is GTSNPN and CDR2 is SVGIG (reference sequence). The V and J ends lost 0 bases and 5 bases respectively, with 10 bases between them. The CDR3 sequence is 13 residues long. Full variable domain (outside the CDR3, taken from reference TRBV30 and TRBJ2-5): SQTIHQWPATLVQPVGSPLSLECTVEGTSNPNLYWYRQAAGRGLQLLFYSVGIGQISSEVPQNLSASRPQDRQFILSSKKLLLSDSGFYLCAWSVVLRETQYFGPGTRLLVL.

This chain connects TRBV6-1 to TRBJ2-3; D uncertain. The germline V and J ends were trimmed by 7 bases and 4 bases, with 12 bases remaining between them. Germline V gives CDR1 MNHNS, CDR2 SASEGT. The CDR3 has 13 amino acids. The CDR3, as DNA: TGTGCCAGCACCAGAGTGGTTCCAGATACGCAGTATTTT. This translates into CASTRVVPDTQYF.